Listed below are T cell receptor beta chains from one sample, sequenced in a study of tumor-infiltrating lymphocytes in primary liver carcinoma. One entry per CDR3 protein, called by TCRdb with MiXCR from the multiplex PCR reads. The sample contains some 320,000 distinct CDR3 sequences, 50% to 70% of which appear only once. The sequenced sample consisted of peripheral blood. The source is a man aged 35 to 55 with primary liver carcinoma and hepatitis B virus infection. CDR3s include the opening cysteine and the closing phenylalanine or tryptophan. The D gene is left open where the match is weak. Not all rows give a size; the values are once, few, many and, for expanded clones, a class.

CDR3aa | CDR3nt | v_gene | d_gene | abundance | j_gene | len
CASSEARDQETQYF | TGCGCCAGCAGTGAGGCGCGGGACCAAGAGACCCAGTACTTC | TRBV10-1 | NA | few | TRBJ2-5 | 14
CASSEQGMNNQPQHF | TGTGCCAGTAGTGAACAGGGCATGAACAATCAGCCCCAGCATTTT | TRBV12-3/TRBV12-4 | NA | NA | TRBJ1-5 | 15
CARSVYRNEKLFF | TGTGCCAGAAGCGTCTACAGAAATGAAAAACTGTTTTTT | TRBV11-2 | NA | once | TRBJ1-4 | 13
CASSEGGEKSPLHF | TGTGCCAGCAGCGAAGGGGGGGAGAAGTCACCCCTCCACTTT | TRBV25-1 | NA | NA | TRBJ1-6 | 14
CATSVGNQPQHF | TGTGCCACCAGTGTCGGGAATCAGCCCCAGCATTTT | TRBV24-1 | NA | few | TRBJ1-5 | 12
CVSSYQEGAHSYEQYF | TGTGTCAGCAGCTACCAGGAAGGAGCGCACTCCTACGAGCAGTACTTC | TRBV11-2 | NA | once | TRBJ2-7 | 16
CASSASGTGTGELFF | TGTGCCAGCAGTGCGTCCGGGACCGGCACCGGGGAGCTGTTTTTT | TRBV2 | NA | NA | TRBJ2-2 | 15
CASCQLDSGETQYF | TGTGCCAGCTGCCAGTTGGACAGCGGAGAGACCCAGTACTTC | TRBV14 | NA | once | TRBJ2-5 | 14
CASSTEASDYGYTF | TGCGCCAGCAGCACGGAGGCTAGTGACTATGGCTACACCTTC | TRBV5-1 | NA | NA | TRBJ1-2 | 14
CASSSQDTGELFF | TGTGCCAGCAGCTCACAGGACACCGGGGAGCTGTTTTTT | TRBV28 | NA | NA | TRBJ2-2 | 13
CASSQGQGEYGYTF | TGTGCCAGCAGCCAAGGACAGGGCGAATATGGCTACACCTTC | TRBV4-2 | TRBD1 | many | TRBJ1-2 | 14
CSVWTAQTSYEQYF | TGCAGCGTTTGGACGGCTCAAACGTCCTACGAGCAGTACTTC | TRBV29-1 | NA | medium-sized | TRBJ2-7 | 14
CASSYYLAGDTGELFF | TGTGCCAGCAGTTACTACCTAGCGGGAGACACCGGGGAGCTGTTTTTT | TRBV6-2/TRBV6-3 | TRBD2 | NA | TRBJ2-2 | 16
CASSEWTSGRKTDTQYF | TGTGCCAGCAGCGAATGGACTAGCGGGAGGAAGACAGATACGCAGTATTTT | TRBV7-9 | TRBD2 | NA | TRBJ2-3 | 17
CASSLSSRPSSYNEQFF | TGTGCCAGCAGCCTTTCTTCCCGCCCCAGCTCCTACAATGAGCAGTTCTTC | TRBV4-2 | NA | many | TRBJ2-1 | 17
CASSLDMPGVRSYEQYF | TGCGCCAGCAGCTTGGACATGCCGGGGGTTCGCTCCTACGAGCAGTACTTC | TRBV5-1 | NA | NA | TRBJ2-7 | 17
CSARDSGINTDTQYF | TGCAGTGCTCGGGACTCCGGAATAAATACAGATACGCAGTATTTT | TRBV20-1 | NA | NA | TRBJ2-3 | 15
CAIGTGGLNTEAFF | TGTGCCATCGGGACAGGGGGGCTGAACACTGAAGCTTTCTTT | TRBV10-3 | TRBD1 | many | TRBJ1-1 | 14
CASRWGLGENSPLHF | TGTGCCAGCAGATGGGGTTTGGGTGAAAATTCACCCCTCCACTTT | TRBV28 | NA | NA | TRBJ1-6 | 15
CASSSRYQASVNEQFF | TGTGCCAGCAGCTCCCGCTATCAAGCGAGTGTTAATGAGCAGTTCTTC | TRBV9 | NA | NA | TRBJ2-1 | 16
CAWSGGQGRQETQYF | TGTGCCTGGAGTGGGGGACAGGGCCGTCAAGAGACCCAGTACTTC | TRBV30 | TRBD1 | few | TRBJ2-5 | 15
CASSRPGVSNQPQHF | TGTGCCAGCAGTCGCCCGGGGGTTAGCAATCAGCCCCAGCATTTT | TRBV28 | NA | few | TRBJ1-5 | 15
CSVSGTNSNQPQHF | TGCAGCGTGTCCGGGACAAATAGCAATCAGCCCCAGCATTTT | TRBV29-1 | NA | many | TRBJ1-5 | 14
CASTPGAGGNNEQFF | TGCGCCAGCACCCCTGGGGCGGGAGGGAACAATGAGCAGTTCTTC | TRBV5-1 | TRBD2 | NA | TRBJ2-1 | 15
CASGEQGSAGANLLTF | TGTGCCAGTGGAGAACAGGGCTCGGCGGGGGCCAACCTCCTGACTTTC | TRBV28 | NA | NA | TRBJ2-6 | 16
CASSLELAAYNEQFF | TGCGCCAGCAGCTTGGAACTAGCGGCTTACAATGAGCAGTTCTTC | TRBV5-1 | TRBD2 | few | TRBJ2-1 | 15
CASSLATGAYYNEHFF | TGTGCCAGCAGCTTAGCTACTGGGGCATACTACAATGAGCATTTCTTC | TRBV11-3 | NA | few | TRBJ2-1 | 16
CAISGDRNNQPQHF | TGTGCCATCAGCGGGGACAGGAACAATCAGCCCCAGCATTTT | TRBV10-3 | TRBD1 | few | TRBJ1-5 | 14
CASGPDRPNQPQHF | TGTGCCAGCGGTCCCGACAGGCCCAATCAGCCACAGCATTTT | TRBV12-3/TRBV12-4 | NA | NA | TRBJ1-5 | 14
CASISGVAYEQYF | TGTGCCAGCATCTCCGGGGTAGCCTACGAGCAGTACTTC | TRBV5-4 | NA | NA | TRBJ2-7 | 13
CASSPGGGGTDAQYF | TGTGCCAGCAGTCCCGGAGGGGGAGGCACAGATGCACAGTATTTT | TRBV11-2 | NA | NA | TRBJ2-3 | 15
CASSPSSGMYNEQFF | TGTGCCAGCAGTCCATCTAGCGGGATGTACAATGAGCAGTTCTTC | TRBV10-2 | TRBD2 | NA | TRBJ2-1 | 15
CASRRGTVSGANVLTF | TGTGCCAGCAGGCGCGGAACTGTATCTGGGGCCAACGTCCTGACTTTC | TRBV6-1 | NA | many | TRBJ2-6 | 16
CASSLGLGYEQYF | TGTGCCAGCAGCCTTGGACTAGGCTATGAGCAGTACTTC | TRBV11-1 | TRBD2 | few | TRBJ2-7 | 13
CVSSDSSSPYNEHFF | TGTGTCAGCAGCGACTCTAGCTCACCCTACAATGAGCACTTCTTC | TRBV11-1 | NA | NA | TRBJ2-1 | 15
CSVDSGVNTGELVF | TGCAGTGTTGATTCAGGGGTGAACACCGGGGAGCTGGTTTTT | TRBV29-1 | NA | NA | TRBJ2-2 | 14
CASSYPGTGTYEQYF | TGTGCCAGCAGTTACCCCGGGACAGGGACCTACGAGCAGTACTTC | TRBV6-2/TRBV6-3 | TRBD1 | many | TRBJ2-7 | 15
CASNYSGRPDQPQHF | TGTGCCAGCAATTACTCGGGACGTCCCGATCAGCCCCAGCATTTT | TRBV6-5 | NA | NA | TRBJ1-5 | 15
CASSPSPGYYEQYF | TGTGCCAGCAGCCCGTCGCCAGGATACTACGAGCAGTACTTC | TRBV11-1 | NA | NA | TRBJ2-7 | 14
CASSSSTGSQPQHF | TGCGCCAGCAGCTCGTCGACCGGAAGTCAGCCCCAGCATTTT | TRBV4-3 | NA | once | TRBJ1-5 | 14
CASGPNQPQHF | TGTGCCAGCGGTCCCAATCAGCCCCAGCATTTC | TRBV11-3 | NA | NA | TRBJ1-5 | 11
CSAHPATRSGYTF | TGCAGCGCCCATCCCGCGACTCGGAGTGGCTACACCTTC | TRBV29-1 | NA | NA | TRBJ1-2 | 13
CANSQVSGEAFF | TGTGCCAACAGCCAAGTTTCGGGGGAAGCTTTCTTT | TRBV4-2 | NA | NA | TRBJ1-1 | 12
CAWTLEVGNNEQSF | TGTGCCTGGACCCTCGAAGTTGGCAACAATGAGCAGTCCTTC | TRBV30 | NA | NA | TRBJ2-1 | 14
CASGRTDTQYF | TGTGCCAGCGGCCGGACAGATACGCAGTATTTT | TRBV5-4 | NA | few | TRBJ2-3 | 11
CASSLGEWVRNTEAFF | TGTGCCAGCAGCTTAGGCGAATGGGTCAGGAACACTGAAGCTTTCTTT | TRBV5-4 | NA | NA | TRBJ1-1 | 16
CATRESTDTQYF | TGTGCCACCAGGGAAAGCACAGATACGCAGTATTTT | TRBV28 | NA | few | TRBJ2-3 | 12
CGARDRSIQYF | TGCGGTGCCCGGGACAGGTCTATCCAGTACTTC | TRBV29-1 | TRBD1 | NA | TRBJ2-5 | 11
CAISQRQGASSYNEQFF | TGTGCCATCAGTCAGAGACAGGGGGCGAGCTCCTACAATGAGCAGTTCTTC | TRBV12-3/TRBV12-4 | TRBD1 | NA | TRBJ2-1 | 17
CASSDPLKAGETQYF | TGTGCCAGCAGTGACCCCCTTAAGGCGGGAGAGACCCAGTACTTC | TRBV25-1 | NA | NA | TRBJ2-5 | 15
CVNSHSGQFYNEQFF | TGTGTCAACAGTCATTCGGGACAATTCTACAATGAGCAGTTCTTC | TRBV6-2/TRBV6-3 | NA | NA | TRBJ2-1 | 15
CASRGLVGEDTQYF | TGTGCCAGCAGGGGACTAGTTGGGGAAGATACGCAGTATTTT | TRBV12-3/TRBV12-4 | TRBD2 | NA | TRBJ2-3 | 14
CSVARGWAMNTEAFF | TGCAGCGTTGCCAGGGGCTGGGCCATGAACACTGAAGCTTTCTTT | TRBV29-1 | NA | NA | TRBJ1-1 | 15